The present entry profiles one T cell receptor (beta chain) with its context. No antigen is known for it. No base qualities exist here, and no much larger clone lies one base off it. The cohort was made up of roughly 670 healthy bone marrow donors. All cohort members were sampled while nominally healthy, although unrecorded immune exposures were likely present. The donor tested CMV seronegative, placing the donor among the 350 or so seronegative members of the cohort. A peripheral blood sample was collected from each donor, and TCR beta sequencing was performed on peripheral blood mononuclear cells. Genomic DNA was extracted from the blood cell samples with the Qiagen DNeasy Blood Extraction Kit. These data are taken from a study of cytomegalovirus exposure and HLA in healthy donors (dated by TCRdb to 2016 to 2017). For the wider study: An earlier analysis of roughly 610 of the donors reported approximately 260 Gb of sequence data and 90 million to 120 million unique TCR beta sequences obtained from approximately 180 million T cells. An earlier analysis of 500 to 750 of the donors applied high-throughput TCR beta sequencing to assess whether each TCR beta V gene segment acted as functional or pseudogenic. The aim of the study was to test whether cataloging public T cell receptors could identify signatures of past pathogen exposure. In a later analysis, previously published TCR beta repertoires from 670 or so donors were re-analyzed and high-resolution HLA genotyping was added so that TCR occurrence patterns could be studied. Of the 398 genotyped donors, 65% to 90% were placed in the genetic ancestry cluster associated with self-reported Caucasian donors. Using immunosequencing, the study profiled T cell repertoires from about 610 subjects and related those repertoires to cytomegalovirus serostatus. Rather than drawing on any new phenotypic data, the later analysis identified candidate immune exposures from TCR beta sequences and the way those sequences occurred across donors. A later genetic analysis used genome-wide SNP genotypes for about 60% of the roughly 700 donors, treating that subset as a discovery cohort. HLA typing covered class I and class II loci at four-digit resolution. To predict cytomegalovirus infection status, the study brought together high-throughput TCR immunosequencing, statistical association of individual TCRs with disease status, and machine learning. All discovery cohort repertoires had been generated on a single sequencing platform. Among under 450 genotyped donors of the cohort, an average of approximately 250,000 unique TCR beta nucleotide sequences were sequenced per donor, roughly a sixth of them non-productive. Because of strong linkage in the cohort, a handful of DR-DQ haplotypes were treated as single units for association and clustering. About 310 gigabases of sequencing data and around 87 million unique TCR sequences were included in an early release covering around 600 HLA-typed donors. In addition to the first cohort of approximately 650 subjects, a separate validation cohort of around 110 different subjects was used. Typing coverage differed by locus: A, B, C, DRB1 and DQB1 were typed in roughly 620-630 donors, DQA1 in 522, DPA1 in 600 to 610, and DPB1 in roughly 470. Alongside the repertoire data, information on donor age, sex, ethnicity and CMV serostatus was compiled. Results the study describes overall, beyond this receptor: A group of highly shared sequence variants was considered likely to be a technical artifact of the sequencing pipeline. Three of the identified cytomegalovirus-associated TCR beta chains were confirmed in vitro to be specific for cytomegalovirus antigens. In a later analysis, most CMV-associated TCR beta chains were found to appear HLA-restricted, with HLA associations seemingly driven largely by CMV exposure. Roughly uniform sequencing depth across donors was assumed in presence/absence analyses, although this assumption may not hold. Because counts were too low, seventeen rarely observed V segments, including chromosome 9 orphons, were excluded from the earlier analysis of a few hundred of the donors. In this cohort, only TCR beta chains were sequenced, and detectable features were limited by the absence of alpha or paired-chain data. When HLA alleles, especially DR and DQ, strongly co-occurred, TCR associations were difficult to assign to individual alleles. The classifier was reported to diagnose cytomegalovirus status with high specificity and sensitivity in both the original cohort and the validation cohort. It was suggested by the authors that the approach could potentially be generalized to other disease states and immunological phenotypes. Correlated functional status among segregating V segments might reflect linkage disequilibrium, but an unknown experimental factor could not be ruled out. According to a later analysis, parvovirus B19, influenza, CMV and Epstein-Barr virus appeared linked to several top co-occurrence clusters. In a later analysis, some 18,000 TCR beta sequences were associated with specific HLA alleles at a false discovery rate of 0.05. Because HLA typing was unavailable for some donors at each locus, only the typed subset was used in association tests. While some public TCRs were present in many individuals, most TCR sequences turned up only very rarely across donors. Immune exposure information for the cohort was limited to CMV serostatus. In a later analysis, TCR association rates were found to vary across HLA loci, with the most associated TCRs seen for DRB1 alleles and the fewest for HLA-C alleles. The study gave a list of 150 to 200 TCR beta chains associated with cytomegalovirus. A later analysis found that HLA-associated TCR beta chains were more clonally expanded and had lower generation probabilities than equally common non-associated chains. In a later genetic analysis, fewer N-insertions in productive TCRs were reported among donors in an Asian-associated ancestry cluster than the roughly 700-donor mean. A further reported finding was that TCR beta sequences accurately predicted the HLA-A and HLA-B alleles for most subjects in the first cohort. An earlier analysis of approximately 530 of the donors showed that most TCR beta V segments appeared in productive rearrangements either about 87% or about 30% of the time, which broadly matched IMGT annotations. In a later genetic analysis, a missense DCLRE1C variant was associated with V-gene and J-gene trimming of TCR beta chains, and the association was replicated in an independent cohort.

The method was the immunoSEQ multiplex PCR assay. The multiplex PCR relied on a mix of 60 forward primers for TCR Vbeta segments and 13 reverse primers for TCR Jbeta segments. Amplification of the CDR3 region of rearranged TCR beta genes was performed with a multiplex PCR assay on genomic DNA. Amplified TCR beta libraries were sequenced as 87-base-pair reads on the Illumina HiSeq System. As for the authors' bioinformatics: In a later analysis, roughly 80 million unique TCR beta chains were counted across the 650 to 750 repertoires, and roughly 10 million of these chains were shared by at least two donors. To remove PCR and sequencing errors, raw reads were error-corrected and collapsed into unique sequences using a nearest-neighbor algorithm that merged closely related sequences. CDR3 sequences were aligned to IMGT reference sequences to assign V, D and J gene segments. For a sequence to be retained, a match of at least six nucleotides was required to both a V gene segment and a J gene segment. Rearrangements were called productive when the CDR3 lacked stop codons and stayed in frame with V and J; all others were non-productive. Following IMGT convention, CDR3 was defined as the stretch from the second conserved V-encoded cysteine up to the conserved J-encoded phenylalanine. The earlier analysis of about 610 of the donors excluded any sequence lacking an unambiguous match to a single V gene segment. An earlier analysis of over 450 of the donors classified V segments as functional when productive rearrangements were above 56.7% and as segregating when the standard deviation between donors was above 5%. A statistical classification framework was developed to diagnose cytomegalovirus status using the catalog of TCR beta chain sequences. In a later analysis, V and J genes were assigned by comparing TCR nucleotide sequences against IMGT/GENE-DB human TR gene sequences. In a later analysis, CDR3 sequences and most-parsimonious VDJ recombination scenarios were assigned using the TCRdist pipeline. In a later analysis, each TCR beta chain was defined by its CDR3 amino acid sequence together with its V-gene family, and reads without a unique V-gene family were excluded. As a way to deal with suspected cross-contamination and a sequencing artifact, a later analysis dropped roughly 600 nucleotide sequences that were highly shared and had low generation probability. For each public chain, a later analysis derived a clonal expansion index from normalized ranks of inferred template counts within each repertoire. A later analysis computed generation probabilities with a VDJ recombination model fitted to out-of-frame rearrangements, and checked the results against IGoR. In a later analysis, hypergeometric tests were used to score TCR-TCR, TCR-HLA and TCR-CMV co-occurrence, with a repertoire-size bias correction applied to TCR pairs. False discovery rates were estimated in a later analysis by permuting HLA or CMV assignments 20 times. In a later analysis, co-occurring TCRs were grouped using DBSCAN, and TCRdist sequence similarity was added for clustering within HLA-allele-positive subsets. Repertoires with fewer than 30,000 or more than 120,000 public chains, plus five repertoires with anomalous nucleotide sharing, were excluded from co-occurrence clustering. TCRdb mirrors the immuneACCESS table, restricted to in-frame sequences. Some clones are absent from its copies; in checked studies, under half trace to an unresolved V gene, and the reason for the others is unknown. That table supplies the V and J calls and clone size; D and trimming were determined from the DNA. This sample has 110,000 to 150,000 clones in its table, and approximately 79% of those were observed once. Of the sample, about 1.7% is held by the ten largest clones.

This TCR derives from a woman in her twenties or thirties in good health and CMV-seronegative. Sequences were obtained from PBMCs.

The nucleotide sequence reads as follows: TGTGCCAGCAGTTCCCCCCGGACAGGGAATTCACCCCTCCACTTT. Its protein reads: CASSSPRTGNSPLHF. In this chain, TRBV6-5 is recombined with TRBJ1-6; 8 nucleotides in the junction match TRBD1. The germline V gene specifies MNHEY as CDR1 and SVGAGI as CDR2. From the cysteine through the phenylalanine, the CDR3 covers 15 amino acids. Only the CDR3 DNA stays, 45 bases, in frame from base 1. Trimming takes 4 bases off V and 7 bases off J; junction bases not matched to a gene: 6.